A single sample gave rise to the 18 T cell receptor beta chains below, sequenced in a study of T cell repertoires in cytomegalovirus infection. The antigens these receptors bind are not known. TCRdb itself ran the reads through MiXCR, one entry per CDR3 protein. The table lists fewer than 1,000,000 distinct CDR3 sequences, around 29% of them singletons. Sample: cultured CD8+ T cells from PBMCs, taken from culture after CMV antigen stimulation. The origin of the receptors is a human donor in good health (CMV status not recorded). Some clones in this sample may be carry-over from other donors' samples.

The chain recombines TRBV5-4 with TRBJ2-7, with D maybe TRBD2 (6 bases). Germline-derived CDR1 and CDR2 are SGHNT and YYREEE (reference sequence). V lost 7 bases to trimming and J lost 6 bases, with 11 bases between them. CDR3 length: 11 amino acids. The CDR3, as DNA: TGTGCCAGCGTATGGCGGGGCGAGCAGTACTTC. It translates to CASVWRGEQYF.

This sequence joins TRBV11-2 and TRBJ1-2, with D unclear. With 2 bases removed from V and 6 bases from J, the gap between germline ends came to 16 bases. Germline V gene lookup returns CDR1 SGHAT and CDR2 FQNNGV. The CDR3 is 15 amino acids. The CDR3 nucleotides read TGTGCCAGCAGCTTAAGGCCCGGGCAGGCTAATGGCTACACCTTC. Translation: CASSLRPGQANGYTF.

This clonotype was observed at least ten times. V is TRBV27 and J is TRBJ1-4; possible D gene TRBD1, 5 bases. The CDR3 sequence is 15 residues long. In germline, CDR1 is MNHEY, CDR2 SMNVEV (reference sequence). V lost 5 bases, J lost 4 bases, and 14 bases lay in between. In DNA, the CDR3 is TGTGCCAGCAGTAGGACGGGGCTACTTAATGAAAAACTGTTTTTT. Its translation: CASSRTGLLNEKLFF.

This clonotype was seen more than once but under ten times. The V gene is TRBV19, the J gene TRBJ2-3; D tentatively fits TRBD1 or TRBD2 (5 bases each). CDR1 is LNHDA and CDR2 is SQIVND in the germline V gene (reference sequence). V was trimmed by 8 bases and J by 4 bases, leaving 10 bases between them. The CDR3 spans 12 residues. CDR3 nucleotide sequence: TGTGCCAGTCGAGGGGTGGCAGATACGCAGTATTTT. It specifies CASRGVADTQYF. Based on the CDR3 plus reference TRBV19 and TRBJ2-3, the full variable domain is DGGITQSPKYLFRKEGQNVTLSCEQNLNHDAMYWYRQDPGQGLRLIYYSQIVNDFQKGDIAEGYSVSREKKESFPLTVTSAQKNPTAFYLCASRGVADTQYFGPGTRLTVL.

The chain couples TRBV4-1 to TRBJ2-2, with 7 bases fitting TRBD1. This CDR3 comprises 15 residues. The junction had 5 bases not matched to a gene; V was cut back by 4 bases and J by 3 bases. Germline values: CDR1 MGHRA, CDR2 YSYEKL. Written as DNA, the CDR3 is TGCGCCAGCAGCCCCCAGGGGGTTGACACCGGGGAGCTGTTTTTT. Protein: CASSPQGVDTGELFF.

This clonotype was seen a handful of times. At one end, the junction sequence differs from germline, possibly due to a read error. For the CDR3, the DNA is TGTGTCAGCAGGCAAACCGGGGAGCTGTTTTTT. Protein: CVSRQTGELFF. The chain carries TRBV12-3 or TRBV12-4 and TRBJ2-2; no firm D call. The CDR3 runs 11 residues.

The chain links TRBV6-5 to TRBJ2-2, with 11 bases fitting TRBD1. Germline lookup yields CDR1 MNHEY and CDR2 SVGAGI. The J segment lost 8 bases and the V segment lost 4 bases, leaving 15 bases of the junction unmatched. CDR3 size: 18 residues. CDR3 in DNA: TGTGCCAGCAGTTCCTTGAGGACAGGGGGCCTATCAGGAGGGGAGCTGTTTTTT. Translating it yields CASSSLRTGGLSGGELFF.

This clonotype has at least ten counts. V usage is TRBV6-2 or TRBV6-3 and J usage is TRBJ2-3; maybe TRBD2 (5 bases). In germline, CDR1 is MNHEY, CDR2 SVGEGT. There are 15 residues in the CDR3. V lost 0 bases to trimming and J lost 4 bases, with 11 bases between them. For the CDR3, the DNA is TGTGCCAGCAGTTACTCGGACGGGGTGCCAGATACGCAGTATTTT. This translates into CASSYSDGVPDTQYF.

This clonotype was counted only a few times. V and J are TRBV12-3 or TRBV12-4 and TRBJ2-2; possible D gene TRBD1, 6 bases. The CDR3 runs 15 residues. Between the trimmed V and J ends, which lost 5 bases and 4 bases, there was a span of 14 bases. CDR3 in DNA: TGTGCCAGCAGTCCACAGGGTAGAGGCACCGGGGAGCTGTTTTTT. Translation gives CASSPQGRGTGELFF.

This chain uses TRBV4-2 with TRBJ2-7; the D is unclear. The germline V gene has CDR1 LGHNA and CDR2 YNFKEQ. The germline V and J ends were trimmed by 3 bases and 0 bases, with 3 bases remaining between them. This CDR3 comprises 12 residues. CDR3 in DNA: TGTGCCAGCAGCCATACCTCCTACGAGCAGTACTTC. It codes for CASSHTSYEQYF.

This sequence joins TRBV2 and TRBJ2-1, with a possible D match to TRBD1 (5 bases). Germline values: CDR1 SNHLY, CDR2 FYNNEI. Trimming took off 7 bases at V and 2 bases at J, with 9 bases between the two ends. The CDR3 has 13 residues. This CDR3 is CASTDRAYNEQFF. CDR3 sequence (DNA): TGTGCCAGCACTGACAGAGCCTACAATGAGCAGTTCTTC.

This chain uses TRBV6-2 or TRBV6-3 with TRBJ1-2, with D uncertain. The V end was cut by 4 bases, the J end by 8 bases, with 5 bases between. In germline, CDR1 is MNHEY, CDR2 SVGEGT. The CDR3 is 10 amino acids. CDR3 in amino acids: CASSLPGYTF. In DNA, the CDR3 is TGTGCCAGCAGTTTGCCCGGCTACACCTTC.

The chain has TRBV20-1 and TRBJ2-5; no clear D gene. Germline CDR1 DFQATT, CDR2 SNEGSKA (reference sequence). The CDR3 spans 17 residues. V lost 0 bases to trimming and J lost 4 bases, with 21 bases between them. The CDR3 protein is CSARDAASPGDPETQYF. CDR3 DNA: TGCAGTGCTAGAGACGCCGCAAGCCCTGGAGACCCAGAGACCCAGTACTTC.

This clonotype came up many times. This chain connects TRBV7-8 to TRBJ2-6, with D unresolved. The CDR3 extends over 16 amino acids. The germline V gene has CDR1 SGHVS and CDR2 FQNEAQ. V lost 4 bases, J lost 0 bases, and 10 bases lay in between. CDR3 amino acids: CASSSVRISGANVLTF. CDR3 in DNA: TGTGCCAGCAGCTCTGTCAGAATCTCTGGGGCCAACGTCCTGACTTTC.

This rearrangement joins TRBV12-3 or TRBV12-4 to TRBJ1-1; D remains unclear. Trimming left V 3 bases short and J 4 bases short, with 12 bases between. The CDR3 covers 14 residues. Written as DNA, the CDR3 is TGTGCCAGCAGTTTGGAGGGAGAGGGCACTGAAGCTTTCTTT. Its translation is CASSLEGEGTEAFF.

This clonotype came up a few times. The J gene is TRBJ1-4, the V gene TRBV2; D gene uncertain. V was clipped by 9 bases and J by 0 bases, with 8 bases between them. Germline-derived CDR1 and CDR2 are SNHLY and FYNNEI. The CDR3 length is 13 residues. The CDR3 loop reads CASWAATNEKLFF. In nucleotides, the CDR3 is TGTGCCAGTTGGGCCGCAACTAATGAAAAACTGTTTTTT.

The V and J genes are TRBV11-2 and TRBJ1-5; 7 nucleotides align to TRBD1. The trim removed 5 bases at V and 6 bases at J, leaving 4 bases unmatched. This CDR3 has 13 residues. Germline CDR1 is SGHAT and CDR2 is FQNNGV. The CDR3 reads CASSPDRAQPQHF. The DNA for the CDR3 is TGTGCCAGCAGCCCAGACAGGGCTCAGCCCCAGCATTTT.

The V and J genes are TRBV25-1 and TRBJ2-7; the D is unclear. CDR3 length: 15 amino acids. Germline V gene data show CDR1 as MGHDK and CDR2 as SYGVNS. V lost 4 bases to trimming and J lost 3 bases, with 16 bases between them. CDR3 amino acids: CASSAPTGPNYEQYF. The CDR3 bases are TGTGCCAGCAGTGCCCCGACCGGGCCTAACTACGAGCAGTACTTC.